This entry features one TCR beta chain sequence. Its antigen is currently unknown. The data stem from a study of monozygotic twins with inflammatory bowel disease. Molecular identifiers with 6-nucleotide sample barcodes were added during cDNA synthesis via template switching. For each CDR3 protein, TCRdb gives one entry from its re-call of the 5' RACE reads, without DNA. In total, the table holds around 370,000 distinct CDR3 sequences. The length of the CDR3 is 14 residues. Total RNA isolation used whole blood (no T cell sorting was performed). Whole-study results and caveats: Between concordant and discordant twins, repertoire similarity failed to differ, a result that limited power may explain.

The sample consisted of blood. The chain uses TRBV12-3 or TRBV12-4 and TRBJ1-1. The receptor was derived from a human donor with ulcerative colitis or Crohn's disease, or a healthy co-twin of an affected twin (not recorded which). This CDR3 reads CASSSGSFDTEAFF.